This T cell receptor (beta chain) was recorded in a study of CD8+ T cells in alopecia areata. The wider study: Patients remained on tofacitinib for 6 to 18 months and then went 6 months without it.

cDNA prepared by RNA extraction and subsequent reverse transcription served as the template for sequencing. The data were produced by immunoSEQ multiplex PCR, yet TCRdb's version contains in-frame clones alone and is incomplete. The repertoire holds 150,000 or so clones, with 50% to 75% as singletons. Study-level findings and limits: In lesional scalp, particularly from alopecia totalis/universalis, clonality was higher than in normal scalp. Unlike in mice, where it was clearer, TCR sharing across patients was less clear, possibly HLA-related.

Per germline, CDR1 SQVTM and CDR2 ANQGSEA. There are 12 residues in the CDR3. V gave up 5 bases and J gave up 2 bases, with 9 bases separating them. This clone occurred a few times. Its antigen is unknown. Stated treatment: oral pan-JAK inhibitor, 5-10 mg twice daily. From alopecia areata patients, lesional scalp punch biopsies and peripheral blood were collected. The material sequenced was CD4+ T cells sorted from blood, taken at approximately week 60, from a patient treated with tofacitinib. The genes are TRBV29-1 and TRBJ1-2, with D tentatively TRBD1 (5 bases). The clonotype was recovered from a human donor with alopecia areata. CDR3 DNA sequence: TGCAGCGTTCAGAGGGGAAACTATGGCTACACCTTC. Protein: CSVQRGNYGYTF.